This T cell receptor (beta chain) was retrieved from a study of blood T cells in healthy people across ages. A second about 7 to 12 cycle PCR used barcoded and J-beta primers. MiXCR, run by TCRdb on the 5' RACE reads, gives a single entry per CDR3 protein. The table lists about 630,000 distinct CDR3 sequences, 20% to 25% of them singletons, with approximately 3.7% in the top ten. This CDR3 comprises 12 residues. Trimming pared 3 bases from V and 5 bases from J, leaving 7 bases between. Per the germline V gene, CDR1 is SGHDN and CDR2 is FVKESK. The chain has TRBV14 and TRBJ2-5; D not resolved. This clonotype was obtained from a man aged 65 to 79 in good health. The sample consisted of blood. In DNA form, the CDR3 reads TGTGCCAGCAGCCAGACTCATGAGACCCAGTACTTC. The encoded protein is CASSQTHETQYF.